The entry that follows covers one TCR beta chain sequence. No cognate antigen has been identified for it. No clone much larger than this one lies a single base away; base qualities are absent. The sample belongs to a study of control samples from healthy donors and cancer patients (TCRdb year 2020). From the cysteine through the phenylalanine, the CDR3 covers 15 amino acids. Just the 45-base CDR3 DNA is kept, in frame starting at base 1. Via the germline V gene, CDR1 is SGHRS and CDR2 YFSETQ. For this chain, trimming is 2 bases at the V end and 5 bases at the J end, and the number of junction bases without a gene match is 9. Library preparation was by the immunoSEQ multiplex PCR assay. The immuneACCESS repertoire file appears here via TCRdb, limited to in-frame rearrangements. These files lack a portion of the clones; in checked studies, under half of the deficit traces to unresolved V genes, and the cause of the others is not known. This sample has about 170,000 clones in its table, and about 91% of those were observed once. Around 2% of the sample lies in the top ten.

The sequence derives from a woman aged 40 to 50 in good health. The source material was blood. The V and J segments used are TRBV5-1 and TRBJ1-1, and TRBD1 aligns with 7 junction nucleotides. The CDR3 sequence is CASSLQTGIETEAFF. The base sequence is TGCGCCAGCAGCTTACAGACAGGGATTGAGACTGAAGCTTTCTTT.